The TCR beta chain described here comes from a study of blood T cells in healthy people across ages. This clonotype was observed a handful of times. It was with a sample-barcoded 5' primer and a J-beta primer mix that a second PCR of about 6 to 12 cycles was run. TCRdb used MiXCR to reprocess the 5' RACE reads, holding one entry per CDR3 protein. The table lists over 600,000 distinct CDR3 sequences, roughly 43% of them singletons. This CDR3 has 14 amino acids. Germline V CDR1 and CDR2: GTSNPN, SVGIG (reference sequence). V was cut by 8 bases and J by 0 bases, with 11 bases left in between. The genes are TRBV30 and TRBJ2-6, with D tentatively TRBD2 (5 bases). Sequencing used blood. The clonotype originates from a man older than 75 in good health. The CDR3 bases are TGTGCCGCTCGGAGGTACTCTGGGGCCAACGTCCTGACTTTC. Residues: CAARRYSGANVLTF.